The subject of this entry is one T cell receptor (beta chain). This table comes from immunoSEQ multiplex PCR, and its TCRdb copy is limited to in-frame clones, with some not included. The table records some 2.1 million clones, approximately 95% of them present only once. This sample stems from a study of shared clonotypes between healthy human individuals. The CDR3 has 12 residues. The germline V and J ends were trimmed by 4 bases and 0 bases, with 4 bases remaining between them. Looked up from germline, CDR1 is SGHRS and CDR2 is YFSETQ. The sequencing sample was made of naive CD4+ T cells sorted from blood. As for subset: CD45RA+ positively selected. The chain employs TRBV5-1 and TRBJ2-5; D unclear. This TCR was sampled from a man aged 18-30 years in good health. CDR3 in amino acids: CASSTNQETQYF. The CDR3 nucleotides are TGCGCCAGCAGCACCAACCAAGAGACCCAGTACTTC.